This T cell receptor (beta chain) comes out of a study of blood T cell repertoires in COVID-19. Study as a whole: Acute and convalescent COVID-19 samples came from the United States, Italy and Spain. The analysed material was cDNA or gDNA that came from T cells, B-cell-depleted T cells, or PBMCs.

Losses at the gene ends were 10 bases for V and 4 bases for J; bases not matched to a gene: 14. This CDR3 is 15 amino acids long. The germline V gene encodes CDR1 ENHRY and CDR2 SYGVKD. In the authors' workflow: Reference gene primer amplification gave estimated nucleated cell counts. The assay was immunoSEQ multiplex PCR, and TCRdb's table has in-frame clones only and misses some. That table is the source of V, J and clone size, and D and trimming were worked out from the DNA. The sample holds roughly 200,000 clones, approximately 80% seen once. Sequences were obtained from peripheral blood. The chain combines TRBV10-3 with TRBJ2-7, with 9 nucleotides matching TRBD1. This sequence was found in a man in his fifties or sixties who had recovered from COVID-19. Here the CDR3 reads CATKGSGTGTYEQYF. The CDR3 nucleotides read TGTGCCACTAAAGGTTCCGGGACAGGGACATACGAGCAGTACTTC.